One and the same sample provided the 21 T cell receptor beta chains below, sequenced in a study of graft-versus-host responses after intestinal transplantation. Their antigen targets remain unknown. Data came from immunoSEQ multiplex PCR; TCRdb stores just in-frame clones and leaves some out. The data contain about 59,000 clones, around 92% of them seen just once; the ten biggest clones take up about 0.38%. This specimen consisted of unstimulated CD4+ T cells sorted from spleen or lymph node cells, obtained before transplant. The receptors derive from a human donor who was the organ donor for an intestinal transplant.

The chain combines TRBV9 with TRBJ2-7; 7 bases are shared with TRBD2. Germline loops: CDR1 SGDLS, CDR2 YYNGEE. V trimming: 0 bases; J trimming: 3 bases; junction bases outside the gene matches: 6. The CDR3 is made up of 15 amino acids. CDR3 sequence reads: CASSVAGGPNYEQYF. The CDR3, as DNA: TGTGCCAGCAGCGTAGCGGGGGGACCAAACTACGAGCAGTACTTC.

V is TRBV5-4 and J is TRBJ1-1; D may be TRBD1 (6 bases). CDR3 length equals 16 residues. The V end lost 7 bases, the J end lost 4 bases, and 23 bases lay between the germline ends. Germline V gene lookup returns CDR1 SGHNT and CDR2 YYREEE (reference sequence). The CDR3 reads CASQPGGQRGGTEAFF. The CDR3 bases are TGTGCCAGCCAACCGGGGGGCCAGAGGGGTGGCACTGAAGCTTTCTTT.

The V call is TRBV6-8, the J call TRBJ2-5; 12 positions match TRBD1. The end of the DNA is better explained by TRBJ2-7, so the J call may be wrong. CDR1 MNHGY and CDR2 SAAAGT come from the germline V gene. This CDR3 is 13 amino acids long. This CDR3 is CASSWDRGREQYF. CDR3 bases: TGTGCCAGCAGCTGGGACAGGGGGCGCGAGCAGTACTTC.

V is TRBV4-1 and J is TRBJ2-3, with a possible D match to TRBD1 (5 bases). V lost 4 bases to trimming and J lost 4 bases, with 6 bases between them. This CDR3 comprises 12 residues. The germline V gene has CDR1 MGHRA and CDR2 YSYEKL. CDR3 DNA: TGCGCCAGCAGCCTGACAGCAGATACGCAGTATTTT. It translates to CASSLTADTQYF.

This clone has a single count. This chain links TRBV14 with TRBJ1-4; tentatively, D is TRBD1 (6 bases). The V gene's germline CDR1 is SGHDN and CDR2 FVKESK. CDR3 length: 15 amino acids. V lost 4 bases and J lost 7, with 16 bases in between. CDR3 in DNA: TGTGCCAGCAGCCCCGGCGGGGGGCCGGGTGAAAAACTGTTTTTT. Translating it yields CASSPGGGPGEKLFF.

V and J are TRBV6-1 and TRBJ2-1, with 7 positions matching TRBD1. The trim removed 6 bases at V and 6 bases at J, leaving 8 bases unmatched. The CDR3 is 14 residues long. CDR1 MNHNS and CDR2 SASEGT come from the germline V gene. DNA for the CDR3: TGTGCCAGCAGCCGGGACAGAGCCTTCAATGAGCAGTTCTTC. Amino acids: CASSRDRAFNEQFF.

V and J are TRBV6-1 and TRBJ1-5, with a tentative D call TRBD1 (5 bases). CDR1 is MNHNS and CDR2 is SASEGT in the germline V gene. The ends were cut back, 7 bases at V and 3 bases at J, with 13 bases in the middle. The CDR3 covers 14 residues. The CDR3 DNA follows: TGTGCCAGCACATTCAGGGATTACAATCAGCCCCAGCATTTT. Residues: CASTFRDYNQPQHF.

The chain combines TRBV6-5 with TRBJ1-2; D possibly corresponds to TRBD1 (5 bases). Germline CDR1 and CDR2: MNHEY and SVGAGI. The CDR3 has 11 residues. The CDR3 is CVAYVGGGYTF. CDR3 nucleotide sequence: TGTGTCGCGTACGTGGGGGGAGGCTACACCTTC.

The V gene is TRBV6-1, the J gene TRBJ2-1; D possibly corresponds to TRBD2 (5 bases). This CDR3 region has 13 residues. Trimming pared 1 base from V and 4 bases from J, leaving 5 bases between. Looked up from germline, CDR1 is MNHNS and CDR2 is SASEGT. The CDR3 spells CASSEGLYNEQFF. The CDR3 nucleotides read TGTGCCAGCAGTGAAGGACTATACAATGAGCAGTTCTTC.

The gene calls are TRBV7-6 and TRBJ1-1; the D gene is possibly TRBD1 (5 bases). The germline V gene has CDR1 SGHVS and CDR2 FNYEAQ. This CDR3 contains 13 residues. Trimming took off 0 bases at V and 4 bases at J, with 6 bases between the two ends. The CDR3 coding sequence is TGTGCCAGCAGCTTAGCAGGGACCACTGAAGCTTTCTTT. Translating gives CASSLAGTTEAFF.

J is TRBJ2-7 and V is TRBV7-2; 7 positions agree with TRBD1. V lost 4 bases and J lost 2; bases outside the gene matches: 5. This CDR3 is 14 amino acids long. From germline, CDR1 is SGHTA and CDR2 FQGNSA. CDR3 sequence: CASSSQTGPYEQYF. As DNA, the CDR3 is TGTGCCAGCAGCTCCCAGACAGGGCCCTACGAGCAGTACTTC.

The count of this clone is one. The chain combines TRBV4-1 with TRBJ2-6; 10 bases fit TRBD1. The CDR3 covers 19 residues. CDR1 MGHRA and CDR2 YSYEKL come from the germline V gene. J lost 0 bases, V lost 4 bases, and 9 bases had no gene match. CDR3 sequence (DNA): TGCGCCAGCAGCCCTATAGGGGACAGGGGATACTCTGGGGCCAACGTCCTGACTTTC. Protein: CASSPIGDRGYSGANVLTF.

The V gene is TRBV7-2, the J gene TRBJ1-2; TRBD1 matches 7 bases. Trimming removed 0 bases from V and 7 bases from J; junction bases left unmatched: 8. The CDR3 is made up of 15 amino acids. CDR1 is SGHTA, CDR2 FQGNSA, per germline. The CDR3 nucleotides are TGTGCCAGCAGCTTAGCGGCAGGGGGTTGGGTTGGCTACACCTTC. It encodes CASSLAAGGWVGYTF.

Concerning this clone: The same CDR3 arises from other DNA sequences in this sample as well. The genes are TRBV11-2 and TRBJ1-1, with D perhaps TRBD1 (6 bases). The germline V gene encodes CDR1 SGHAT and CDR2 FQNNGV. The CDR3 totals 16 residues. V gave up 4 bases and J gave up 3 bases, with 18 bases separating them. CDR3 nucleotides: TGTGCCAGCAGCTCCCGGGGGAGGGGGGGGGACACTGAAGCTTTCTTT. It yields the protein CASSSRGRGGDTEAFF.

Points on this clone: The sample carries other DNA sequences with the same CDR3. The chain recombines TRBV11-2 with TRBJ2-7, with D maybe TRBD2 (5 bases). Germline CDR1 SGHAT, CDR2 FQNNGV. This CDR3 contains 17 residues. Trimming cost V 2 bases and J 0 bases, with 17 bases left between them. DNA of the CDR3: TGTGCCAGCAGCTTATGGCCAGCCGGGATTTCCTCCTACGAGCAGTACTTC. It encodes CASSLWPAGISSYEQYF.

This CDR3 is CASSSPKVGNTIYF. The CDR3 DNA reads as TGTGCCAGCAGCTCCCCCAAGGTGGGAAACACCATATATTTT. This chain links TRBV7-2 with TRBJ1-3, with unresolved D. In germline, CDR1 is SGHTA, CDR2 FQGNSA. This CDR3 region has 14 residues. V was pared by 4 bases and J by 4 bases, with 11 bases between.

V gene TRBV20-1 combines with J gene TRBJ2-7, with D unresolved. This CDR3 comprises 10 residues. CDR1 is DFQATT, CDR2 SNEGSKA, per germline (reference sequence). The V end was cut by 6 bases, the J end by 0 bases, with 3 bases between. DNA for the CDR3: TGCAGTGCCTCCTCCTACGAGCAGTACTTC. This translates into CSASSYEQYF.

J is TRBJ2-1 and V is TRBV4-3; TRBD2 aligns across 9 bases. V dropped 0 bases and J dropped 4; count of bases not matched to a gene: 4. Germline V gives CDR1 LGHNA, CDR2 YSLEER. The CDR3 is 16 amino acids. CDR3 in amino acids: CASSQDTLAGYNEQFF. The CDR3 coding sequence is TGCGCCAGCAGCCAAGATACCCTAGCGGGGTACAATGAGCAGTTCTTC.

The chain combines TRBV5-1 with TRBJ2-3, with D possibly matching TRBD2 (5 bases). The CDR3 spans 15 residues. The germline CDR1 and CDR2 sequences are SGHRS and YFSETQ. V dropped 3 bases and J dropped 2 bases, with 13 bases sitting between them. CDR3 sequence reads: CASSSDSRVTDTQYF. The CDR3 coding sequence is TGCGCCAGCAGCTCGGACTCTCGGGTCACAGATACGCAGTATTTT.

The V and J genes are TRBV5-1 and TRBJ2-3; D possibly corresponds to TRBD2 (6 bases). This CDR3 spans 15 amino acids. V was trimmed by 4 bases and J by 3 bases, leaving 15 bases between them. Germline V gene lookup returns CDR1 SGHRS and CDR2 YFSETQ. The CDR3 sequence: CASSQPGTETDTQYF. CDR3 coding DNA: TGCGCCAGCAGCCAACCCGGGACTGAAACAGATACGCAGTATTTT.

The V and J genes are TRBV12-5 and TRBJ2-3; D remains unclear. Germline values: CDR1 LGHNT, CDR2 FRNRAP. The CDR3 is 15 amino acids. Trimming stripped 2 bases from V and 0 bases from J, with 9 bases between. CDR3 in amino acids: CASGLLTPSTDTQYF. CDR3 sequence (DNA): TGTGCTAGTGGTTTGTTGACTCCTAGCACAGATACGCAGTATTTT.